The rows below give T cell receptor beta chains drawn from one sample of a study of blood T cell repertoires in COVID-19. The table came from immunoSEQ multiplex PCR; TCRdb's copy has only in-frame clones and leaves some out. The sample has around 380,000 clones; roughly 86% are singletons. What was sequenced was PBMCs or T cells enriched from blood (not recorded which). These receptors originate from a young man who had recovered from COVID-19. Both conserved end residues are part of each CDR3. Fields, in order: V gene, J gene, clone size, D gene, CDR3 length, CDR3 DNA, CDR3 protein. The D gene is left open where the match is weak. Rows give clone size only sometimes, using once, few, many, or a class for an expanded clone.

TRBV15,TRBJ1-3,-,-,19,TGTGCCACCAGCAGTAGTCCTACCCCAACTCCTATCTCTGGAAACACCATATATTTT,CATSSSPTPTPISGNTIYF
TRBV5-1,TRBJ1-1,once,TRBD1,13,TGCGCCAGCACCCCGGACAGGGCCACTGAAGCTTTCTTT,CASTPDRATEAFF
TRBV7-2,TRBJ1-1,-,-,14,TGTGCCAGCAGCCTGATGACAGGCAACACTGAAGCTTTCTTT,CASSLMTGNTEAFF
TRBV4-2,TRBJ1-2,few,-,18,TGTGCCAGCAGCCAAGATAAGGGAGGTTGGGGTACGAACTATGGCTACACCTTC,CASSQDKGGWGTNYGYTF
TRBV5-1,TRBJ2-3,once,TRBD1,16,TGCGCCAGCAGCTTGGGGGACAGGGAGGTCGCAGATACGCAGTATTTT,CASSLGDREVADTQYF
TRBV27,TRBJ2-1,-,TRBD2,15,TGTGCCAGCAGTCTCAATAGCGGGGCGTACAATGAGCAGTTCTTC,CASSLNSGAYNEQFF
TRBV7-6,TRBJ2-7,-,TRBD2,14,TGTGCCAGCAGCTTAGGGGCAGGGAGGGACGAGCAGTACTTC,CASSLGAGRDEQYF
TRBV7-8,TRBJ1-1,-,-,15,TGTGCCAGCAGAAACCTGGACAGTATGAACACTGAAGCTTTCTTT,CASRNLDSMNTEAFF
TRBV24-1,TRBJ2-2,-,-,15,TGTGCCACCAGTGATGCGGCGGAGGGTCCCGGGGAGCTGTTTTTT,CATSDAAEGPGELFF
TRBV19,TRBJ1-5,-,-,16,TGTGCCAGTAGTCCAGGACCCGACAGTTACAATCAGCCCCAGCATTTT,CASSPGPDSYNQPQHF
TRBV11-2,TRBJ2-2,-,TRBD2,18,TGTGCCAGCAGCTCGCGGACTAGCGGGGGCCCCAACACCGGGGAGCTGTTTTTT,CASSSRTSGGPNTGELFF
TRBV7-9,TRBJ2-7,-,TRBD2,16,TGTGCCAGCAGCTCCCCCCCTAGCGGGGGGACCTACGAGCAGTACTTC,CASSSPPSGGTYEQYF
TRBV30,TRBJ2-7,-,-,11,TGTGCCTGGAGTGTACTGAGGGAGCAGTACTTC,CAWSVLREQYF
TRBV11-3,TRBJ2-2,-,TRBD1,15,TGTGCCACCGCGACCGGGACAGCGAACACCGGGGAGCTGTTTTTT,CATATGTANTGELFF
TRBV6-5,TRBJ2-2,-,TRBD1,15,TGTGCCAGCCTACCCGTCACAGGGGCCGTCGGGGAGCTGTTTTTT,CASLPVTGAVGELFF
TRBV27,TRBJ1-6,-,TRBD1,16,TGTGCCAGCAGTCCCTCCCTGGGGACAGGGAGATCACCCCTCCACTTT,CASSPSLGTGRSPLHF
TRBV29-1,TRBJ2-1,-,TRBD1,12,TGCAGCGCTGACAGGGGGCTGAATGAGCAGTTCTTC,CSADRGLNEQFF
TRBV6-5,TRBJ1-4,-,TRBD1,15,TGTGCCAGCAGGAACTTAGGACAGGGGGATGAAAAACTGTTTTTT,CASRNLGQGDEKLFF
TRBV7-2,TRBJ2-7,-,TRBD1,16,TGTGCCAGCAGCTTTCTGACAGGGGTGTTATCCTACGAGCAGTACTTC,CASSFLTGVLSYEQYF
TRBV15,TRBJ2-2,-,TRBD2,15,TGTGCCACCAGACGGGGGGGGACGAACACCGGGGAGCTGTTTTTT,CATRRGGTNTGELFF
TRBV5-1,TRBJ1-4,once,TRBD1,17,TGCGCCAGCAGCTTGGGTCCAGGGGGTCGCTCTAATGAAAAACTGTTTTTT,CASSLGPGGRSNEKLFF
TRBV19,TRBJ1-1,-,-,14,TGTGCCAGTACAAACACCGGGGTGGGCACTGAAGCTTTCTTT,CASTNTGVGTEAFF
TRBV5-1,TRBJ2-1,-,TRBD1,15,TGCGCCAGCGCGGTGATGGGGGACAGCTACAATGAGCAGTTCTTC,CASAVMGDSYNEQFF
TRBV27,TRBJ2-7,-,-,14,TGTGCCAGCAGCAGAGGGTCCCAACCCCACGAGCAGTACTTC,CASSRGSQPHEQYF
TRBV6-1,TRBJ1-1,-,-,16,TGTGCCAGCAGTGAACGGGCAGGGGATATGAACACTGAAGCTTTCTTT,CASSERAGDMNTEAFF
TRBV19,TRBJ1-2,-,-,13,TGTGCCAGCAATCACAGGGAGAACTATGGCTACACCTTC,CASNHRENYGYTF
TRBV7-9,TRBJ2-2,-,-,11,TGTGCCAACCAGGAGGCCGGGGAGCTGTTTTTT,CANQEAGELFF
TRBV3-1/TRBV3-2,TRBJ1-1,-,TRBD1,14,TGTGCCAGCAGCCAAGCCCAGGGGGAATATGAAGCTTTCTTT,CASSQAQGEYEAFF
TRBV2,TRBJ2-7,-,-,14,TGTGCCAGCTCCTTCCCTGACACCATTTACGAGCAGTACTTC,CASSFPDTIYEQYF
TRBV30,TRBJ1-2,-,TRBD1,16,TGTGCCTACAAGCGGCCTCGACAGGGAATTAACTATGGCTACACCTTC,CAYKRPRQGINYGYTF
TRBV20-1,TRBJ1-4,few,-,11,TGCAGTGCTAGTATAACATCGTCACTGTTTTTT,CSASITSSLFF
TRBV30,TRBJ2-5,-,TRBD2,13,TGTGCCTACACTAGCGGGGGACAAGAGACCCAGTACTTC,CAYTSGGQETQYF
TRBV10-3,TRBJ1-1,-,-,13,TGTGCCATCAGTTGGGACACGAACACTGAAGCTTTCTTT,CAISWDTNTEAFF
TRBV5-5,TRBJ1-1,-,TRBD1,13,TGTGCCAGCAGCGCCTACAGGGGCACTGAAGCTTTCTTT,CASSAYRGTEAFF
TRBV19,TRBJ1-5,-,-,15,TGTGCCAGTAGTATAGAGGATAGCTCCCATAGGCCCCAGCATTTT,CASSIEDSSHRPQHF
TRBV5-1,TRBJ1-1,-,TRBD1,13,TGCGCCAGCAGCTTACAGGGGCCCACTGAAGCTTTCTTT,CASSLQGPTEAFF
TRBV5-6,TRBJ2-7,-,-,14,TGTGCCAGCAGCTTGGGCGGGGGCTTCCCCGAGCAGTACTTC,CASSLGGGFPEQYF
TRBV5-4,TRBJ1-1,-,TRBD1,13,TGTGCCAGCAGCTCGACAGGGTACTCTGAAGCTTTCTTT,CASSSTGYSEAFF
TRBV11-2,TRBJ1-1,-,TRBD1,16,TGTGCCAGCAGCTACGGACAGGGACCACCAAGTGACAAAGCTTTCTTT,CASSYGQGPPSDKAFF
TRBV19,TRBJ1-2,-,-,15,TGTGCCAGTAGTGCCGTAAACAGGAGAACCTATGGCTACACCTTC,CASSAVNRRTYGYTF